This T cell receptor beta chain was recovered during a study of response to subunit inactivated influenza vaccine. Findings of the study overall: Authors suggested seasonal influenza vaccinations each recruit few new T cells.

As to this clonotype: Its antigen is undetermined.

TCRdb processed the RT-PCR reads anew with MiXCR; each CDR3 protein has one entry. Among just over 300,000 distinct CDR3 sequences listed, 20% to 25% were seen once. V gave up 6 bases and J gave up 1 base; unmatched junction bases: 6. The CDR3 is 14 amino acids. The germline V gene has CDR1 DFQATT and CDR2 SNEGSKA (reference sequence). The source material was PBMCs from blood, sampled 21 months after vaccination. The chain employs TRBV20-1 and TRBJ2-7, with 10 positions matching TRBD1. This clonotype was obtained from a man in his fifties or sixties who received an inactivated influenza vaccine. CDR3 DNA sequence: TGCAGTGCGAGCCGGGACAGGGGTTCCTACGAGCAGTACTTC. Translated: CSASRDRGSYEQYF.